Listed below are T cell receptor beta chains from one sample, sequenced in a study of CXCR3-negative and CXCR3-positive naive CD8 T cells. One entry per CDR3 protein, without DNA, is what TCRdb gives after re-calling the 5' RACE reads. The sample data list around 41,000 distinct CDR3 sequences. The sequencing sample was made of memory CD8+ T cells from blood. The origin of the receptors is a human donor in good health. Some clones in this sample may be carry-over from other donors' samples. CDR3s include the opening cysteine and the closing phenylalanine or tryptophan.

length: 13
V: TRBV9
J: TRBJ2-3
CDR3: CASSMGHTDTQYF

length: 11
V: TRBV5-1
J: TRBJ1-2
CDR3: CASSLDYGYTF

length: 19
V: TRBV21-1
J: TRBJ2-5
CDR3: CASSKGEQTGPREQETQYF

length: 14
V: TRBV7-9
J: TRBJ2-7
CDR3: CASSLVDGTYEQYF

length: 14
V: TRBV4-3
J: TRBJ1-2
CDR3: CASSQGTRDREHTF

length: 14
V: TRBV15
J: TRBJ1-1
CDR3: CATTQDRMNTEAFF

length: 15
V: TRBV15
J: TRBJ1-4
CDR3: CATSRDGKGFEKLFF

length: 15
V: TRBV6-6
J: TRBJ2-2
CDR3: CASSYPQGSTGELFF

length: 12
V: TRBV7-6
J: TRBJ2-7
CDR3: CASSQGGGEQYF

length: 14
V: TRBV12-3/TRBV12-4
J: TRBJ2-3
CDR3: CASSFAGSADTQYF

length: 15
V: TRBV28
J: TRBJ1-5
CDR3: CASSVWTDPGQPQHF

length: 14
V: TRBV28
J: TRBJ2-7
CDR3: CASSFMGGGDEQYF

length: 18
V: TRBV6-9
J: TRBJ2-2
CDR3: CASSYPTYRVTGTGELFF

length: 15
V: TRBV19
J: TRBJ2-3
CDR3: CASTERGFRADTQYF

length: 14
V: TRBV27
J: TRBJ2-7
CDR3: CASIPTGSSYEQYF

length: 13
V: TRBV5-1
J: TRBJ2-7
CDR3: CASTQGLTYEQYF

length: 14
V: TRBV29-1
J: TRBJ2-2
CDR3: CSAPLAGGTGELFF

length: 15
V: TRBV7-2
J: TRBJ2-7
CDR3: CASSPSGGAAYEQYF

length: 16
V: TRBV7-8
J: TRBJ2-1
CDR3: CASSPPVAGGPHEQFF

length: 14
V: TRBV4-3
J: TRBJ2-1
CDR3: CASSQDPGSAEQFF

length: 13
V: TRBV29-1
J: TRBJ2-7
CDR3: CSVEQGPTYEQYF

length: 14
V: TRBV28
J: TRBJ2-7
CDR3: CATGLDTYTYEQYF

length: 12
V: TRBV6-2/TRBV6-3
J: TRBJ2-6
CDR3: CASRAGANVLTF

length: 16
V: TRBV29-1
J: TRBJ2-2
CDR3: CSVLLTSGSPKGELFF

length: 11
V: TRBV12-3/TRBV12-4
J: TRBJ1-1
CDR3: CASSLGQRAFF

length: 14
V: TRBV5-1
J: TRBJ2-3
CDR3: CASSLGEGSDTQYF

length: 14
V: TRBV7-9
J: TRBJ2-5
CDR3: CASRGVQGGETQYF

length: 14
V: TRBV19
J: TRBJ2-6
CDR3: CASKFHSGANVLTF

length: 14
V: TRBV7-3
J: TRBJ2-7
CDR3: CASTFRVDPYEQYF

length: 13
V: TRBV29-1
J: TRBJ1-1
CDR3: CSAWTGRGPEAFF

length: 15
V: TRBV7-9
J: TRBJ1-1
CDR3: CASSLETGIHTEAFF

length: 14
V: TRBV20-1
J: TRBJ2-7
CDR3: CSASKEGQIYEQYF

length: 15
V: TRBV29-1
J: TRBJ1-2
CDR3: CSVDRQGAYNYGYTF

length: 15
V: TRBV6-5
J: TRBJ2-3
CDR3: CASSSGQGSTDTQYF

length: 16
V: TRBV20-1
J: TRBJ2-1
CDR3: CSAPNSGQAIYNEQFF

length: 15
V: TRBV29-1
J: TRBJ2-7
CDR3: CSVVSPQQGFHEQYF

length: 15
V: TRBV6-1
J: TRBJ2-7
CDR3: CASSEETSSSYEQYF

length: 14
V: TRBV7-9
J: TRBJ2-5
CDR3: CASSHPRSQETQYF

length: 15
V: TRBV27
J: TRBJ2-7
CDR3: CASSSRGLANYEQYF

length: 14
V: TRBV9
J: TRBJ2-7
CDR3: CASSSSIRGDEQYF

length: 13
V: TRBV9
J: TRBJ1-1
CDR3: CASSDHKNTEAFF

length: 14
V: TRBV12-3/TRBV12-4
J: TRBJ2-7
CDR3: CASSLQGVLYEQYF

length: 16
V: TRBV12-3/TRBV12-4
J: TRBJ1-6
CDR3: CASRPPMGSYNSPLHF

length: 16
V: TRBV28
J: TRBJ1-2
CDR3: CASSTTGQLLNYGYTF

length: 15
V: TRBV20-1
J: TRBJ1-2
CDR3: CSARDPKGVPSGYTF

length: 16
V: TRBV14
J: TRBJ2-7
CDR3: CASSHYQGAGIYEQYF

length: 11
V: TRBV29-1
J: TRBJ2-3
CDR3: CSETTGDTQYF

length: 12
V: TRBV10-1
J: TRBJ2-5
CDR3: CASIFSGETQYF

length: 15
V: TRBV7-9
J: TRBJ1-4
CDR3: CASSLGPGTNEKLFF

length: 14
V: TRBV12-3/TRBV12-4
J: TRBJ2-5
CDR3: CASRPGTGEETQYF

length: 16
V: TRBV12-3/TRBV12-4
J: TRBJ1-1
CDR3: CASSFYWRVLVTEAFF

length: 15
V: TRBV13
J: TRBJ2-5
CDR3: CASSLTSGAGKTQYF

length: 15
V: TRBV4-2
J: TRBJ2-7
CDR3: CASSQGSTGAYEQYF

length: 15
V: TRBV6-4
J: TRBJ2-1
CDR3: CASSDSQGGYNEQFF

length: 15
V: TRBV9
J: TRBJ2-1
CDR3: CASSEKLAGDNEQFF